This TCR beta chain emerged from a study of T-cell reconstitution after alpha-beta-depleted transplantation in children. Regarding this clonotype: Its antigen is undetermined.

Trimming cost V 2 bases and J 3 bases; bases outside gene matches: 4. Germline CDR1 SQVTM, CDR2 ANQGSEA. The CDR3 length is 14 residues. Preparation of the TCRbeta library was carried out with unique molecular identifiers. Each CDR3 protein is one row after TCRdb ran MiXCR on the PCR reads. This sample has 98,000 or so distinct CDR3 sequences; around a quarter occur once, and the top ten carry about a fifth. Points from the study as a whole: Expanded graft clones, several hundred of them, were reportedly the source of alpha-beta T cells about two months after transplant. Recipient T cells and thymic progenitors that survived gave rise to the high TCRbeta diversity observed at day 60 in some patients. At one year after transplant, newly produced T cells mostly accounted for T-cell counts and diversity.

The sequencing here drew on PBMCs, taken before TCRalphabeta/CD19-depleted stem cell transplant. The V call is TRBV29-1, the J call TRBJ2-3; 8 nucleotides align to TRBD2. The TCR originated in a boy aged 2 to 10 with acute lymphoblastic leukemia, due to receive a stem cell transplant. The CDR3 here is CSVERAGVTDTQYF. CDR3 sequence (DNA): TGCAGCGTTGAAAGAGCGGGAGTAACAGATACGCAGTATTTT.